These 3 T cell receptor beta chains came from one sample sequenced in a study of early stage breast cancer tumors. Measured with immunoSEQ multiplex PCR; TCRdb has only the in-frame clones, and not every one. The data contain about 7,900 clones, more than 50% of them singletons. The sample was breast tumor tissue. The receptors shown here come from a person aged 65 to 85 with breast cancer.

This chain connects TRBV7-2 to TRBJ2-1, with 9 bases fitting TRBD2. The CDR3 is 16 amino acids. V shed 2 bases and J 6 bases; nucleotides not matched to a gene: 8. The V gene's germline CDR1 is SGHTA and CDR2 FQGNSA. The CDR3 loop is CASSLFAGGIRNEQFF. CDR3 sequence (DNA): TGTGCCAGCAGCTTATTTGCGGGGGGGATTCGCAATGAGCAGTTCTTC.

This clone appeared a single time. Here the CDR3 reads CASSNREREEKLFF. The CDR3 DNA sequence: TGTGCCAGCAGTAACCGGGAAAGAGAGGAAAAACTGTTTTTT. V usage is TRBV5-4 and J usage is TRBJ1-4, with no clear D. The V and J ends lost 5 bases and 8 bases respectively, with 16 bases between them. Germline loops: CDR1 SGHNT, CDR2 YYREEE (reference sequence). There are 14 residues in the CDR3.

This rearrangement joins TRBV7-3 to TRBJ2-1; TRBD1 aligns across 9 bases. Germline V CDR1 and CDR2: SGHTA, FQGTGA. This CDR3 spans 13 amino acids. V was clipped by 5 bases and J by 7 bases; unmatched bases: 3. The CDR3 DNA reads TGTGCCAGCAGCACCGGGACAGGGAATGAGCAGTTCTTC. Encoded protein: CASSTGTGNEQFF.